This entry lists 23 T cell receptor beta chains sequenced from one sample in a study of regulatory dendritic cells for organ transplantation (dated by TCRdb to 2016 to 2017). The protocol used for the library was the immunoSEQ multiplex PCR assay. The immuneACCESS repertoire file appears here via TCRdb, limited to in-frame rearrangements. These files lack a portion of the clones; in checked studies, under half of the deficit traces to unresolved V genes, and the cause of the others is not known. Within this sample are more than 9,500 clones, with roughly 90% of them counted one time only. 0.2% to 0.25% of the sample comes from the top ten. These TCRs' antigens remain unknown. Sorted T cell subsets were CFSE-labeled and co-cultured for five to six days with allogeneic regulatory or mature dendritic cells at a 1:10 DC:T ratio. What was sequenced was naive CD8+ T cells from blood cultured with regulatory dendritic cells. Per the publication, the cell subset or site label means: CD45RA+ naive T cells. The receptors shown here come from a human donor in good health.

Here the CDR3 reads CASRRGVGYTF. The CDR3 bases are TGTGCCAGCAGGAGGGGTGTGGGCTACACCTTC. The rearrangement uses TRBV2 and TRBJ1-2, with D perhaps TRBD1 (5 bases). V lost 6 bases and J lost 8, with 10 bases in between. Germline values: CDR1 SNHLY, CDR2 FYNNEI. The CDR3 length is 11 residues.

This chain uses TRBV2 with TRBJ1-1, with a weak D call TRBD1 (5 bases). V was shortened by 7 bases and J by 4 bases, with 16 bases between the two germline ends. This CDR3 region has 14 residues. Germline V gene sequence: CDR1 SNHLY, CDR2 FYNNEI. This chain's CDR3 is CASTLGRGRTEAFF. The CDR3 DNA is TGTGCCAGCACCCTCGGGAGGGGACGCACTGAAGCTTTCTTT.

In its sample, this clone was seen once. The rearrangement joins TRBV11-2 to TRBJ2-1; D gene uncertain. Germline CDR1 reads SGHAT; CDR2 reads FQNNGV. V was cut by 10 bases and J by 1 base, with 8 bases left in between. The CDR3 extends over 12 amino acids. CDR3: CAKRFSYNEQFF. DNA for the CDR3: TGTGCCAAACGGTTTTCCTACAATGAGCAGTTCTTC.

The chain joins TRBV6-5 to TRBJ2-3; D is undetermined. The germline V gene encodes CDR1 MNHEY and CDR2 SVGAGI. V was clipped by 2 bases and J by 0 bases, with 12 bases between them. The CDR3 totals 16 residues. The CDR3 region is CASSYGSPSSTDTQYF. The CDR3 bases are TGTGCCAGCAGTTACGGCAGCCCCTCTAGCACAGATACGCAGTATTTT.

The chain joins TRBV2 to TRBJ2-7; D gene ambiguous. Germline loops: CDR1 SNHLY, CDR2 FYNNEI. The CDR3 runs to 15 residues. The V end was cut by 2 bases, the J end by 3 bases, with 14 bases between. Here the CDR3 reads CASSEWKGINYEQYF. DNA of the CDR3: TGTGCCAGCAGTGAATGGAAGGGTATAAACTACGAGCAGTACTTC.

The chain combines TRBV9 with TRBJ2-7, with TRBD2 matching over 9 bases. There are 16 residues in the CDR3. CDR1 SGDLS and CDR2 YYNGEE come from the germline V gene. The ends lost 1 base at V and 0 bases at J; junction bases unmatched: 5. DNA for the CDR3: TGTGCCAGCAGCGTAAGCCCAGCGGGAGGCTCCTACGAGCAGTACTTC. Encoded protein: CASSVSPAGGSYEQYF.

In this sample, this clone turned up once. The CDR3 sequence: CASSQTGYTDTQYF. DNA for the CDR3: TGCGCCAGCAGCCAAACAGGGTACACAGATACGCAGTATTTT. This sequence joins TRBV4-3 and TRBJ2-3; the D gene is possibly TRBD1 (6 bases). The germline CDR1 and CDR2 sequences are LGHNA and YSLEER. V was trimmed by 2 bases and J by 2 bases, leaving 8 bases between them. The CDR3 length is 14 residues.

The rearrangement uses TRBV15 and TRBJ1-1; the D gene is possibly TRBD1 (6 bases). Germline-derived CDR1 and CDR2 are LNHNV and YYDKDF (reference sequence). Trimming left V 3 bases short and J 8 bases short, with 10 bases between. The CDR3 spans 12 residues. The CDR3 region is CATSSRQDEAFF. The CDR3 DNA is TGTGCCACCAGCAGCAGACAGGACGAAGCTTTCTTT.

This rearrangement joins TRBV28 to TRBJ2-7; 9 bases match TRBD1. The CDR3 loop spans 18 amino acids. V was clipped by 5 bases and J by 2 bases; unmatched bases: 16. From germline, CDR1 is MDHEN and CDR2 SYDVKM. The CDR3 sequence is CASSPRTTGGETPYEQYF. CDR3 nucleotides: TGTGCCAGCAGTCCGCGTACAACAGGGGGCGAAACCCCCTACGAGCAGTACTTC.

The chain combines TRBV28 with TRBJ2-6; 7 positions match TRBD2. The CDR3 extends over 20 amino acids. Trimming cost V 3 bases and J 0 bases; bases outside gene matches: 14. Germline assignment: CDR1 MDHEN and CDR2 SYDVKM. The CDR3 reads CASSLGMGWRESSGANVLTF. Written as DNA, the CDR3 is TGTGCCAGCAGTTTGGGGATGGGGTGGCGGGAGAGCTCTGGGGCCAACGTCCTGACTTTC.

The rearrangement links TRBV9 to TRBJ1-2, with D possibly matching TRBD1 (5 bases). Germline V gene data show CDR1 as SGDLS and CDR2 as YYNGEE. V was cut by 3 bases and J by 5 bases, with 8 bases left in between. The CDR3 extends over 12 amino acids. CDR3 coding DNA: TGTGCCAGCAGCGACAGGTTATATGGCTACACCTTC. Translation gives CASSDRLYGYTF.

This chain links TRBV19 with TRBJ1-3; D is perhaps TRBD1 (5 bases). Looked up from germline, CDR1 is LNHDA and CDR2 is SQIVND (reference sequence). This CDR3 comprises 18 residues. Trimming took 0 bases from V and 0 from J, leaving 15 bases between them. CDR3 residues: CASSIDRQGADSGNTIYF. The DNA for the CDR3 is TGTGCCAGTAGTATAGATCGCCAGGGAGCCGACTCTGGAAACACCATATATTTT.

This clone came up once. The rearrangement uses TRBV30 and TRBJ2-7; TRBD1 matches 9 bases. This CDR3 comprises 13 residues. Germline V gene sequence: CDR1 GTSNPN, CDR2 SVGIG (reference sequence). V shed 5 bases and J 3 bases; nucleotides not matched to a gene: 5. The CDR3 DNA sequence: TGTGCCTGGGCCCGGGGACAGGGCTACGAGCAGTACTTC. Translation: CAWARGQGYEQYF. Using reference TRBV30 and TRBJ2-7 for the parts outside the CDR3, the full variable domain is SQTIHQWPATLVQPVGSPLSLECTVEGTSNPNLYWYRQAAGRGLQLLFYSVGIGQISSEVPQNLSASRPQDRQFILSSKKLLLSDSGFYLCAWARGQGYEQYFGPGTRLTVT.

The chain employs TRBV5-4 and TRBJ2-7; D ambiguous. Deletions cut 0 bases from V and 4 bases from J, with 5 bases between. There are 12 residues in the CDR3. Germline CDR1 is SGHNT and CDR2 is YYREEE (reference sequence). The CDR3 protein is CASSLGGYEQYF. The CDR3 DNA follows: TGTGCCAGCAGCTTGGGGGGATACGAGCAGTACTTC.

The chain joins TRBV6-5 to TRBJ2-5, with 12 bases that match TRBD2. J lost 4 bases, V lost 6 bases, and 3 bases had no gene match. Germline V lookup: CDR1 MNHEY, CDR2 SVGAGI. The CDR3 sequence is 14 residues long. The DNA for the CDR3 is TGTGCCAGCAGCCAACTAGCGGGAGGAGAGACCCAGTACTTC. This encodes CASSQLAGGETQYF.

This chain connects TRBV19 to TRBJ1-5; 8 bases agree with TRBD1. This CDR3 is 14 amino acids long. Germline CDR1 reads LNHDA; CDR2 reads SQIVND (reference sequence). Germline trimming cut 4 bases from V and 6 bases from J; bases unmatched to any gene: 5. The CDR3: CASSSQGAGQPQHF. The CDR3 DNA reads as TGTGCCAGTAGTAGCCAGGGGGCAGGTCAGCCCCAGCATTTT.

V usage is TRBV5-8 and J usage is TRBJ2-5; D call uncertain. The J call is in doubt because the DNA end fits TRBJ2-7 better. Germline CDR1 is SGHTS and CDR2 is YDEGEE. This CDR3 comprises 12 residues. This CDR3 is CASSLGFYEQYF. The CDR3 nucleotides read TGTGCCAGCAGCCTGGGGTTCTACGAGCAGTACTTC.

CDR3 loop: CASKSPDTVVYEQYF. The CDR3, as DNA: TGTGCCAGCAAATCCCCCGACACGGTTGTCTACGAGCAGTACTTC. The chain links TRBV6-5 to TRBJ2-7, with unresolved D. The germline CDR1 and CDR2 sequences are MNHEY and SVGAGI. V lost 7 bases to trimming and J lost 3 bases, with 19 bases between them. The CDR3 extends over 15 amino acids.

This chain links TRBV4-1 with TRBJ1-4; TRBD1 matches 12 bases. The V gene end was trimmed by 1 base and the J gene end by 5 bases; junction bases not matched to a gene: 5. Germline V lookup: CDR1 MGHRA, CDR2 YSYEKL. This CDR3 has 17 amino acids. DNA of the CDR3: TGCGCCAGCAGCCAAGGGGGACAGGGGGCGCGGAATGAAAAACTGTTTTTT. Residues: CASSQGGQGARNEKLFF.

The rearrangement links TRBV7-2 to TRBJ2-5; D unclear. The DNA end is a closer match to TRBJ2-7, so the J assignment may be wrong. Germline loops: CDR1 SGHTA, CDR2 FQGNSA. This CDR3 is built from 13 residues. CDR3 region: CASSLSWGYEQYF. The CDR3 DNA sequence: TGTGCCAGCAGCCTGTCCTGGGGCTACGAGCAGTACTTC.

This clone occurred a few times. This rearrangement joins TRBV4-3 to TRBJ2-2, with D perhaps TRBD2 (6 bases). Looked up from germline, CDR1 is LGHNA and CDR2 is YSLEER. The V and J ends lost 0 bases and 5 bases respectively, with 10 bases between them. The CDR3 has 15 amino acids. The CDR3 bases are TGCGCCAGCAGCCAAGATCGGCTAGCGACCGGGGAGCTGTTTTTT. Its translation: CASSQDRLATGELFF.

The chain joins TRBV7-6 to TRBJ2-3, with 8 bases fitting TRBD2. Per the germline V gene, CDR1 is SGHVS and CDR2 is FNYEAQ. The CDR3 extends over 16 amino acids. The V segment lost 1 base and the J segment 2 bases; nucleotides outside the gene matches: 5. CDR3 in amino acids: CASSLVLAGYTDTQYF. The CDR3 DNA sequence: TGTGCCAGCAGCTTAGTTTTAGCGGGATACACAGATACGCAGTATTTT.

The CDR3 here is CASSKVRPGSF. The CDR3 DNA follows: TGTGCCAGCAGCAAAGTTCGTCCTGGGAGCTTC. V gene TRBV21-1 combines with J gene TRBJ1-2. TRBV21-1 is a documented pseudogene. The CDR3 covers 11 residues.